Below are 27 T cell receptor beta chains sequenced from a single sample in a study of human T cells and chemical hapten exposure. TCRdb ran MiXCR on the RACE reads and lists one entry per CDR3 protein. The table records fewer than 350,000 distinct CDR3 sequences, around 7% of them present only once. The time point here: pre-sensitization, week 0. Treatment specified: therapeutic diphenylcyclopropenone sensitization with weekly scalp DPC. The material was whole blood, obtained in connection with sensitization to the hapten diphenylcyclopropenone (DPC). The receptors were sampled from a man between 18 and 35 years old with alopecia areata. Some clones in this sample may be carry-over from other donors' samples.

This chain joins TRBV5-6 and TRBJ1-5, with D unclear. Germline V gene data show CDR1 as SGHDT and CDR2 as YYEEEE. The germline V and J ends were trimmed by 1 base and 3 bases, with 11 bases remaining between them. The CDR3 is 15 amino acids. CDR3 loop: CASSLYGAANQPQHF. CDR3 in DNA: TGTGCCAGCAGCTTGTACGGCGCCGCCAATCAGCCCCAGCATTTT.

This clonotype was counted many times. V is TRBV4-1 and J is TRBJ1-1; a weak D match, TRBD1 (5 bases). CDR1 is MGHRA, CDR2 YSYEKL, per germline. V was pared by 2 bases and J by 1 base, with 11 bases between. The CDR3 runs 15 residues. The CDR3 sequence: CASSQFRDSNTEAFF. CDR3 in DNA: TGCGCCAGCAGCCAATTCCGGGACTCGAACACTGAAGCTTTCTTT.

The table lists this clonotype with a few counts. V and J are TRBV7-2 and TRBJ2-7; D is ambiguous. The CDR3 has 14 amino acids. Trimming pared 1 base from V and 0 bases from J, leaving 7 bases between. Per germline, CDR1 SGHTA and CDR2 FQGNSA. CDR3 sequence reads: CASSLVQDSYEQYV. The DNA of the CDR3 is TGTGCCAGCAGCTTAGTCCAGGACTCCTACGAGCAGTACGTC.

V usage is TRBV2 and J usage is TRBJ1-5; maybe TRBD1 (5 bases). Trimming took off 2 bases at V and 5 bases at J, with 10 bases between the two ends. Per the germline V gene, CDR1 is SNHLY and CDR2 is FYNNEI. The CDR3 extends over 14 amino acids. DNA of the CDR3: TGTGCCAGCAGTGAACAGGGAGGGTATCAGCCCCAGCATTTT. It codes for CASSEQGGYQPQHF.

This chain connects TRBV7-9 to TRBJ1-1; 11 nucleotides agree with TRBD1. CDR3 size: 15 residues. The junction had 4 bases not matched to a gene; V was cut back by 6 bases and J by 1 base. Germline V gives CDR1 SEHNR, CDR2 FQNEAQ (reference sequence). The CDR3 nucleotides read TGTGCCAGCAGAGCCGGGACAGGGGGGAACACTGAAGCTTTCTTT. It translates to CASRAGTGGNTEAFF.

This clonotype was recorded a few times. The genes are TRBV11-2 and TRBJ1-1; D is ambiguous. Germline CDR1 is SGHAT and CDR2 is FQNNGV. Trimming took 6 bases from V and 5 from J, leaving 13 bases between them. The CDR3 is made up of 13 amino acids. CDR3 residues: CASRPDWGTEAFF. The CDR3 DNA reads TGTGCCAGCAGACCAGACTGGGGAACTGAAGCTTTCTTT.

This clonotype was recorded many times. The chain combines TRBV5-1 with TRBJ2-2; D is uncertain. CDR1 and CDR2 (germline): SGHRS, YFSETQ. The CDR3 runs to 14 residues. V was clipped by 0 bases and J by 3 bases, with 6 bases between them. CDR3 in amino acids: CASSLARDTGELFF. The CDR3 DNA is TGCGCCAGCAGCTTGGCTCGGGACACCGGGGAGCTGTTTTTT.

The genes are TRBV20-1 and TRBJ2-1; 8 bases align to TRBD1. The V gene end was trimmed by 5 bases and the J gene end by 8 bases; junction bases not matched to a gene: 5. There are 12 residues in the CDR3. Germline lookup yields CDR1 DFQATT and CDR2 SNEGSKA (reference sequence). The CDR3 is CSAGRQGHEQFF. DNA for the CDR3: TGCAGTGCTGGAAGACAGGGGCATGAGCAGTTCTTC.

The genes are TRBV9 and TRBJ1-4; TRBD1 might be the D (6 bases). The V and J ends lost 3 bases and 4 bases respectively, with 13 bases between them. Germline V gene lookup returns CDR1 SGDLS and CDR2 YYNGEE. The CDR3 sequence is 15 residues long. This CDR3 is CASSGVEGVNEKLFF. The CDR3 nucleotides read TGTGCCAGCAGCGGAGTGGAGGGGGTTAATGAAAAACTGTTTTTT.

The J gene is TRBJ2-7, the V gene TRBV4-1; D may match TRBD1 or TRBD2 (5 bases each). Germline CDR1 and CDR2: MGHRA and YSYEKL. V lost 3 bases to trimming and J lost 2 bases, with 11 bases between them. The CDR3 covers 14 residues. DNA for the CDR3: TGCGCCAGCAGCCACCGACTGGGACCCTACGAGCAGTACTTC. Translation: CASSHRLGPYEQYF.

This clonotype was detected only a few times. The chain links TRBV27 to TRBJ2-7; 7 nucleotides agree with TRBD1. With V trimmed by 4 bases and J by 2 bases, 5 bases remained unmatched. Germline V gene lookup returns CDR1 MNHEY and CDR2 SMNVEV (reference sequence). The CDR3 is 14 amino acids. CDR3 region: CASSWGTVTYEQYF. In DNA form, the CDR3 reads TGTGCCAGCAGTTGGGGGACAGTAACCTACGAGCAGTACTTC.

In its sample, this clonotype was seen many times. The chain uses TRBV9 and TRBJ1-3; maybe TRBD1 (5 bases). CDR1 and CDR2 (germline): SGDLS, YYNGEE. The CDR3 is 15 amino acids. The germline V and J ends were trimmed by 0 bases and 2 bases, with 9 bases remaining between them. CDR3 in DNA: TGTGCCAGCAGCGTAGGAGGGGCGGCTGGAAACACCATATATTTT. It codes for CASSVGGAAGNTIYF.

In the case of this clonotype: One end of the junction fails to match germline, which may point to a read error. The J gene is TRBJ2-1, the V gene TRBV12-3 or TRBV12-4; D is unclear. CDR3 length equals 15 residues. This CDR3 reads CACSPSSSSYNEQFF. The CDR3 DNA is TGTGCCTGCAGTCCCAGCTCGAGCTCCTACAATGAGCAGTTCTTC.

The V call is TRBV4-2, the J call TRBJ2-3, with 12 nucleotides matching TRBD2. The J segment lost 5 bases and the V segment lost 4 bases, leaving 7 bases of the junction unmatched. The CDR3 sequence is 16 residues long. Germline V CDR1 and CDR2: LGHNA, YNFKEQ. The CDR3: CASSRLTSGGVDTQYF. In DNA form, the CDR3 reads TGTGCCAGCAGCCGCCTGACTAGCGGGGGTGTAGATACGCAGTATTTT.

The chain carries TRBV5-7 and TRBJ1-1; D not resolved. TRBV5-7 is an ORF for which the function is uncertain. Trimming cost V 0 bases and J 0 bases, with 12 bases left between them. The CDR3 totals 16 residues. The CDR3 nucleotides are TGTGCCAGCAGCTTGGGTCGCGGCAGCATGAACACTGAAGCTTTCTTT. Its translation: CASSLGRGSMNTEAFF.

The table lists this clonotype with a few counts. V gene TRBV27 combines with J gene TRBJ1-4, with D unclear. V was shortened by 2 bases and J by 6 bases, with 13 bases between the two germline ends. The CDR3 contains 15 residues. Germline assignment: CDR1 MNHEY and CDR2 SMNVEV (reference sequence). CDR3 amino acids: CASSLEGRWDEKLFF. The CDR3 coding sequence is TGTGCCAGCAGTTTAGAGGGAAGATGGGATGAAAAACTGTTTTTT.

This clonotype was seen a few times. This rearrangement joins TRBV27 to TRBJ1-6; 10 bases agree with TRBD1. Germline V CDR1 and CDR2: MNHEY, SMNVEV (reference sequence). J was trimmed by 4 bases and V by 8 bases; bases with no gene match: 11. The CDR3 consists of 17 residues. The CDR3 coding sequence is TGTGCCAGCCGGATCAAACCGGGACAGGGGTATAATTCACCCCTCCACTTT. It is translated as CASRIKPGQGYNSPLHF.

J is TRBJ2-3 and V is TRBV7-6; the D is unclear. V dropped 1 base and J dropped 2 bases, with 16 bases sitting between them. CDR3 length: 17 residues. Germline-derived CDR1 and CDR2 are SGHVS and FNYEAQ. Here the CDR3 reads CASSLEAVARVTDTQYF. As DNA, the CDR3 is TGTGCCAGCAGCTTAGAGGCGGTAGCTAGGGTCACAGATACGCAGTATTTT.

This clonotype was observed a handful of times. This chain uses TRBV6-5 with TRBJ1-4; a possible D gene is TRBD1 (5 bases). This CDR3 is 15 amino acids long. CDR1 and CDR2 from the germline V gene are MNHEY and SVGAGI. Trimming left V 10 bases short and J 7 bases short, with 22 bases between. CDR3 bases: TGTGCCATCACCCCTTCGGGGGTAGTCGGTGAAAAACTGTTTTTT. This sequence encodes CAITPSGVVGEKLFF.

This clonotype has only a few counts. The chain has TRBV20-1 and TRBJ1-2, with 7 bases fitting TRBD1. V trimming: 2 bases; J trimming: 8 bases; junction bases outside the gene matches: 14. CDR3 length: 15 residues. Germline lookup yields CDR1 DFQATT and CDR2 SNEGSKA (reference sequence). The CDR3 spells CSARPPLTGRSGYTF. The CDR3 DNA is TGCAGTGCTAGACCTCCTCTGACAGGGAGGTCAGGCTACACCTTC.

CDR3 amino acids: CSARDGGAARRNEQFF. As DNA, the CDR3 is TGCAGTGCTAGAGACGGGGGGGCCGCACGGCGTAATGAGCAGTTCTTC. This sequence joins TRBV20-1 and TRBJ2-1; 8 bases align to TRBD2. This CDR3 spans 16 amino acids. CDR1 is DFQATT, CDR2 SNEGSKA, per germline (reference sequence). The V and J ends lost 0 bases and 7 bases, in that order; junction bases with no gene match: 11.

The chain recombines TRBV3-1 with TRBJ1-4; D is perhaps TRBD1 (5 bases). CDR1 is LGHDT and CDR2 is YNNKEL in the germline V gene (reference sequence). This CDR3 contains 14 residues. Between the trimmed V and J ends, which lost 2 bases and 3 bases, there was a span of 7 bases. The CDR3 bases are TGTGCCAGCAGCCAAAGACAGTCTAATGAAAAACTGTTTTTT. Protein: CASSQRQSNEKLFF.

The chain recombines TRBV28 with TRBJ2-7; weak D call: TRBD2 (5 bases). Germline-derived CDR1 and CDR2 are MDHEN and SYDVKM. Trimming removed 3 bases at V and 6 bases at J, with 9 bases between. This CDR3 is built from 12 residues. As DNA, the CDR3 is TGTGCCAGCAGTTTGCGGGCCGGCGAGCAGTACTTC. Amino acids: CASSLRAGEQYF.

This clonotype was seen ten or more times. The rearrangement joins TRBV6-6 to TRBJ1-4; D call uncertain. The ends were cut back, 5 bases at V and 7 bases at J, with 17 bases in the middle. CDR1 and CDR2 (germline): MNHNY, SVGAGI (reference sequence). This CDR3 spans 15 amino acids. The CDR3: CASSPGRKRGEKLFF. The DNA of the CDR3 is TGTGCCAGCAGTCCTGGAAGGAAGCGGGGTGAAAAACTGTTTTTT.

Here the CDR3 reads CASADETQYF. The DNA for the CDR3 is TGTGCCAGCGCTGACGAGACCCAGTACTTC. This chain uses TRBV12-3 or TRBV12-4 with TRBJ2-5; D gene uncertain. V shed 8 bases and J shed 5 bases, with 6 bases lying between them. The length of the CDR3 is 10 residues.

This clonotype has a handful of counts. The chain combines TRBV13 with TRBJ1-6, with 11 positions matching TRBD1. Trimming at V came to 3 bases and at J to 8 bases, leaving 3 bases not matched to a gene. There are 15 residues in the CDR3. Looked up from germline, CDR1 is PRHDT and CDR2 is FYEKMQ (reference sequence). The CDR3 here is CASSLRTGGDSPLHF. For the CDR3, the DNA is TGTGCCAGCAGCTTGCGGACAGGGGGCGATTCACCCCTCCACTTT. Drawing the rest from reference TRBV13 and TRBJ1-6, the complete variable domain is AAGVIQSPRHLIKEKRETATLKCYPIPRHDTVYWYQQGPGQDPQFLISFYEKMQSDKGSIPDRFSAQQFSDYHSELNMSSLELGDSALYFCASSLRTGGDSPLHFGNGTRLTVT.

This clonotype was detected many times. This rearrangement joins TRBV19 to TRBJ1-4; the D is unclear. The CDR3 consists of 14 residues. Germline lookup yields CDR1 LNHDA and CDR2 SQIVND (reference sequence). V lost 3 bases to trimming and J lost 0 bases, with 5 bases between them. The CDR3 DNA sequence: TGTGCCAGTAGTATGCCGGCAACTAATGAAAAACTGTTTTTT. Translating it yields CASSMPATNEKLFF.